The sample holds a few counts of the clone carrying this T cell receptor (beta chain). This sample stems from a study of blood T cell repertoires in COVID-19. Study summary: Samples came from the United States, Italy and Spain, spanning acute and convalescent COVID-19.

Trimming pared 7 bases from V and 5 bases from J, leaving 23 bases between. The CDR3 runs to 16 residues. Germline values: CDR1 LNHDA, CDR2 SQIVND (reference sequence). Sequencing used immunoSEQ multiplex PCR; TCRdb keeps in-frame clones, though not all of them. Of 240,000 or so clones detected, around 90% appear once; the ten largest clones hold about 7.6%. This sequence originates from a woman between 65 and 79 years old with active or convalescent COVID-19. The sequenced sample was peripheral blood. V is TRBV19 and J is TRBJ1-2; tentative D call: TRBD1 (6 bases). The CDR3 protein is CASTPSSDRRSYGYTF. The CDR3 DNA reads TGTGCCAGTACCCCATCCTCCGACAGGAGGAGTTATGGCTACACCTTC.